This is a list of T cell receptor beta chains from one sample in a study of blood T cell repertoires in COVID-19. Repertoires were generated with immunoSEQ multiplex PCR, while TCRdb's copy carries only in-frame clones and drops some. This sample has approximately 190,000 clones; about four fifths occur once, and the top ten carry more than 4.5%. Sequencing input: peripheral blood. These receptor sequences come from a woman aged 70 to 79 with active or convalescent COVID-19. The CDR3 runs from the conserved cysteine through the conserved F or W. D genes are given only for firm matches. Rows may omit the clone size; those that give it use once, few, many or a size class.

V	size	D	J	DNA	CDR3
TRBV27	.	.	TRBJ2-3	TGTGCCAGCAGTCCCCGTCGCACACCGGATACGCAGTATTTT	CASSPRRTPDTQYF
TRBV12-3/TRBV12-4	.	.	TRBJ2-5	TGTGCCAGCAGTTTTAGAGGGCGGGAGACCCAGTACTTC	CASSFRGRETQYF
TRBV18	once	.	TRBJ2-6	TGTGCCAGCTCAGGAGAGATTGGGTCCAACGTCCTGACTTTC	CASSGEIGSNVLTF
TRBV4-2	.	.	TRBJ2-3	TGTGCCAGCAGCCAAGTTGCGGGCCGCACAGATACGCAGTATTTT	CASSQVAGRTDTQYF
TRBV19	.	TRBD2	TRBJ2-3	TGTGCCAGTAGTATCGGGGGGGCAGATACGCAGTATTTT	CASSIGGADTQYF
TRBV19	once	TRBD1	TRBJ1-4	TGTGCCAGTAGCCGAGCCGGGACAGACGGGAATGAAAAACTGTTTTTT	CASSRAGTDGNEKLFF
TRBV5-6	.	TRBD1	TRBJ2-7	TGTGCCAGCGGATTGGGACAGATGGCTAGGTACGAGCAGTACTTC	CASGLGQMARYEQYF
TRBV9	once	TRBD2	TRBJ2-3	TGTGCCAGCAGCTCGACGCCCTCGACTAGCGGGAGCCCAGATACGCAGTATTTT	CASSSTPSTSGSPDTQYF
TRBV18	.	.	TRBJ2-3	TGTGCCAGCTCACCACCGGTACTAGGCACAGATACGCAGTATTTT	CASSPPVLGTDTQYF
TRBV29-1	.	TRBD1	TRBJ1-1	TGCAGCGTTGTGACAGGGACAAACACTGAAGCTTTCTTT	CSVVTGTNTEAFF
TRBV10-3	.	.	TRBJ1-1	TGTGCCATCACCCGGGACATAAACACTGAAGCTTTCTTT	CAITRDINTEAFF
TRBV3-1/TRBV3-2	.	TRBD1	TRBJ1-1	TGTGCCAGCTATCATGGCCAGGGGGGTGAAGCTTTCTTT	CASYHGQGGEAFF
TRBV9	.	.	TRBJ2-2	TGTGCCAGCAGCACAGAGAACACCGGGGAGCTGTTTTTT	CASSTENTGELFF
TRBV18	.	TRBD1	TRBJ1-2	TGTGCCAGCTCACCACCGGTTCAGGGGGCAGTTAATGGCTACACCTTC	CASSPPVQGAVNGYTF
TRBV30	.	.	TRBJ2-7	TGTGCCTGGAGTCCGGGATCCGATTTATACGAGCAGTACTTC	CAWSPGSDLYEQYF
TRBV10-3	.	TRBD1	TRBJ2-7	TGTGCCATCAGTGAGTCCAAGGACAGGGGAGGCGAGCAGTACTTC	CAISESKDRGGEQYF
TRBV30	.	.	TRBJ1-4	TGTGCCTGGGGGGGGAGAGAAAAACTGTTTTTT	CAWGGREKLFF
TRBV10-2	.	TRBD2	TRBJ2-1	TGCGCCAGCAGTGTAAAGGGCGGGGGTGAGCAGTTCTTC	CASSVKGGGEQFF
TRBV6-5	.	.	TRBJ2-1	TGTGCCAGCAGTCTCCCGGGACTTCCCTACAATGAGCAGTTCTTC	CASSLPGLPYNEQFF